This T cell receptor (beta chain) is from a study of T cell repertoires in cytomegalovirus infection. Study context: Signatures in public TCR beta sequences pointed to both CMV infection and matching HLA type. General observations from the study: HLA-C-restricted, CMV-specific TCR beta clonotypes were dominant ex vivo.

On this clonotype itself: What it binds is unknown.

This CDR3 has 18 amino acids. Trimming at V came to 2 bases and at J to 8 bases, leaving 12 bases not matched to a gene. Germline CDR1 MNHEY, CDR2 SVGAGI. TCRdb independently ran MiXCR on the reads; one entry per CDR3 protein. The repertoire has 740,000 or so distinct CDR3 sequences, roughly a third of them found once; the top ten carry more than 2.5%. This clonotype was obtained from a human donor in good health (CMV status not recorded). Some clones in this sample may be carry-over from other donors' samples. The rearrangement uses TRBV6-5 and TRBJ1-6; 10 bases line up with TRBD1. The material sequenced was PBMCs. Here the CDR3 reads CASSYPRQGARLDSPLHF. In DNA, the CDR3 is TGTGCCAGCAGTTACCCTCGACAGGGGGCAAGGCTGGATTCACCCCTCCACTTT.